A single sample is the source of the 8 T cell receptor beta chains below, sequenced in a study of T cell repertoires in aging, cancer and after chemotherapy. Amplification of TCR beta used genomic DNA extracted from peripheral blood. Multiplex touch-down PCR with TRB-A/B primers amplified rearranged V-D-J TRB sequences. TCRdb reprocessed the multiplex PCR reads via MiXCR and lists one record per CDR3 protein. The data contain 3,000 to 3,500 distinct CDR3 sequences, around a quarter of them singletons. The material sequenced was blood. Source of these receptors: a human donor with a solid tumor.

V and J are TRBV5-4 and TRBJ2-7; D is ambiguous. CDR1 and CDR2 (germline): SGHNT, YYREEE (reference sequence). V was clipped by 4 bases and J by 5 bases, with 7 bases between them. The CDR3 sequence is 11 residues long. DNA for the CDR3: TGTGCCAGCAGCGCCCGCGACGAGCAGTACTTC. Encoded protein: CASSARDEQYF.

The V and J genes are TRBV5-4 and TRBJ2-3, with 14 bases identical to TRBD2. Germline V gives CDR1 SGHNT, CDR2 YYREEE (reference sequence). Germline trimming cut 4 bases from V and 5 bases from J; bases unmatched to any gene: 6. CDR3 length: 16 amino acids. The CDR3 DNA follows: TGTGCCAGCAGCCAGACTAGCGGGGGGGCAGTAGATACGCAGTATTTT. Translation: CASSQTSGGAVDTQYF.

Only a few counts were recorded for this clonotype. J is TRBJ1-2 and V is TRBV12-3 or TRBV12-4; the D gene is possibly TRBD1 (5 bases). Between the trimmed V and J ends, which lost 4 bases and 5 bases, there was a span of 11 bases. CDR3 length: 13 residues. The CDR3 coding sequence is TGTGCCAGCAGTTCCCCGGGGGGGTATGGCTACACCTTC. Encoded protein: CASSSPGGYGYTF.

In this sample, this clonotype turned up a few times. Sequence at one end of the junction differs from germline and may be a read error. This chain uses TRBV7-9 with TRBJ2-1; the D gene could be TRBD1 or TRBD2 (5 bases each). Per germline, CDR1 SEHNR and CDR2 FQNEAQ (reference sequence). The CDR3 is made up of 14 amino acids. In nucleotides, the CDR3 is TGTGCCAGCAGCCGGGACGGGGCATCCAATGTGCAGTTCTTC. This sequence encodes CASSRDGASNVQFF.

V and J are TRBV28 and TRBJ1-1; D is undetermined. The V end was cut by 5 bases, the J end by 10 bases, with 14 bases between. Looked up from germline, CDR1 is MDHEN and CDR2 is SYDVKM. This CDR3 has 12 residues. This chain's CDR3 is CASSLRTSGAFF. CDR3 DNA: TGTGCCAGCAGTCTAAGGACGAGTGGAGCTTTCTTT.

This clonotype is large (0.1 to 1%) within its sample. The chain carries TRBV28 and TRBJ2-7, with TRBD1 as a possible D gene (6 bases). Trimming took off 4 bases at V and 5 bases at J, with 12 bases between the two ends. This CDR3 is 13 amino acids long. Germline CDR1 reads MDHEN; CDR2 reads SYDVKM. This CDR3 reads CASSSRQDHEQYF. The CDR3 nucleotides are TGTGCCAGCAGTTCCAGACAGGACCACGAGCAGTACTTC.

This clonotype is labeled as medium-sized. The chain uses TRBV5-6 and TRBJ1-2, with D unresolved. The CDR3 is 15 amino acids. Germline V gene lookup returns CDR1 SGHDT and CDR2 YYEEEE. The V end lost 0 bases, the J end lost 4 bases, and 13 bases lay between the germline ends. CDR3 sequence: CASSLAASTAYGYTF. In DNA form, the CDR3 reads TGTGCCAGCAGCTTGGCTGCAAGTACCGCCTATGGCTACACCTTC.

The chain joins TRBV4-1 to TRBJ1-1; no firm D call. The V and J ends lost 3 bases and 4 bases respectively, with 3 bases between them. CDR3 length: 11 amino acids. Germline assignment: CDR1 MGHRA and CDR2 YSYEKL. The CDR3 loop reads CASSHGTEAFF. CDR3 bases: TGCGCCAGCAGCCATGGCACTGAAGCTTTCTTT.